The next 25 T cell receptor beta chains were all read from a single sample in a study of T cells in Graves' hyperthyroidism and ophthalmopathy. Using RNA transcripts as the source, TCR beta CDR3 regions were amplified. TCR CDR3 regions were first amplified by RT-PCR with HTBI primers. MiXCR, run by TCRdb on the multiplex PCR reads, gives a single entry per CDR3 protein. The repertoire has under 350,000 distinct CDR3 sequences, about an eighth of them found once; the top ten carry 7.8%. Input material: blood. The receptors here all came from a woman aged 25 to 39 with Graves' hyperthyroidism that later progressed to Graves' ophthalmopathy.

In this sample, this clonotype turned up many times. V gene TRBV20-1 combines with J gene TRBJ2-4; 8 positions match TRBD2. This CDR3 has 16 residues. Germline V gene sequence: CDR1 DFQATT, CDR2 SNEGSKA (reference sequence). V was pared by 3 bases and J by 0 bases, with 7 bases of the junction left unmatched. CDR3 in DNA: TGCAGTGCTAGCGAAAGCGGGAGCCTAGCCAAAAACATTCAGTACTTC. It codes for CSASESGSLAKNIQYF.

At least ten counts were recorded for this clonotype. CDR3 sequence (DNA): TGTGCCAGCTCACCTCCAGCGGGAGCGCGTAGTGATACGCAGTATTTT. Translating gives CASSPPAGARSDTQYF. The V call is TRBV18, the J call TRBJ2-3; TRBD2 matches at 8 bases. With V trimmed by 3 bases and J by 6 bases, 11 bases remained unmatched. Germline V gene sequence: CDR1 KGHSH, CDR2 LQKENI. CDR3 length equals 16 residues. Looking up the rest from reference TRBV18 and TRBJ2-3 gives the full variable domain: NAGVMQNPRHLVRRRGQEARLRCSPMKGHSHVYWYRQLPEEGLKFMVYLQKENIIDESGMPKERFSAEFPKEGPSILRIQQVVRGDSAAYFCASSPPAGARSDTQYFGPGTRLTVL.

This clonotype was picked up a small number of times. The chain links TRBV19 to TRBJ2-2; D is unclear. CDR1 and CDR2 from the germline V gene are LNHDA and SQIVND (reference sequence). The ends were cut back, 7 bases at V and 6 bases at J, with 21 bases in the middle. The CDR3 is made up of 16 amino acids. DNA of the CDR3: TGTGCCAGTACCTACTGGGTCCCCAGTGGACCCGGGGAGCTGTTTTTT. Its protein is CASTYWVPSGPGELFF.

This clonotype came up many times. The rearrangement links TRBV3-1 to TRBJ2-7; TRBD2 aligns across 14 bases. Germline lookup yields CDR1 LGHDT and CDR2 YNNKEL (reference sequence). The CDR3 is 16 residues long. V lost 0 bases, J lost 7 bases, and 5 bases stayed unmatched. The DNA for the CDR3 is TGTGCCAGCAGCCAAGATGAAGGACTAGCGGGGGGAGAGCAGTACTTC. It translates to CASSQDEGLAGGEQYF.

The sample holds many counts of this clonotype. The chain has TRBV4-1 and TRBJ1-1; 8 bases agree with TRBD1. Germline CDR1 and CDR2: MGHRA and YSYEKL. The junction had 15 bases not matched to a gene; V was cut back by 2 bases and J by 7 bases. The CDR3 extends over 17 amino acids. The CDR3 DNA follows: TGCGCCAGCAGCCAACCGCTCCGGACAGGGACGAATGGTGAAGCTTTCTTT. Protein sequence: CASSQPLRTGTNGEAFF.

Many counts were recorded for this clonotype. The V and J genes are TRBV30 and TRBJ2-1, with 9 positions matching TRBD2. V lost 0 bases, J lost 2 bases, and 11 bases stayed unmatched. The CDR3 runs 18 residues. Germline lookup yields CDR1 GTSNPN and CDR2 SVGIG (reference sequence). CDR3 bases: TGTGCCTGGAGTGTAAGCGTGAGAGCGGGAGGCCCCTACAATGAGCAGTTCTTC. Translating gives CAWSVSVRAGGPYNEQFF.

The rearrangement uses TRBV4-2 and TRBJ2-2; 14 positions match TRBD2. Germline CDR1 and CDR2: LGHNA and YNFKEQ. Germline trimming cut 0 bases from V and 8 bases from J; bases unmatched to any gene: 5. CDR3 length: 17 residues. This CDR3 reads CASSQDLTSGRVGELFF. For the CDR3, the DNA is TGTGCCAGCAGCCAAGATCTGACTAGCGGGAGGGTGGGGGAGCTGTTTTTT.

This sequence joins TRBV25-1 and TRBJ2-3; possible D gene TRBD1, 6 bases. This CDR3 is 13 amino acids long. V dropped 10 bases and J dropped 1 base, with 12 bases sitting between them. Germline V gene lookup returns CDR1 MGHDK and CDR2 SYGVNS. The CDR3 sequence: CATTRQGTDTQYF. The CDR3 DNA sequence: TGTGCCACTACACGACAGGGCACAGATACGCAGTATTTT.

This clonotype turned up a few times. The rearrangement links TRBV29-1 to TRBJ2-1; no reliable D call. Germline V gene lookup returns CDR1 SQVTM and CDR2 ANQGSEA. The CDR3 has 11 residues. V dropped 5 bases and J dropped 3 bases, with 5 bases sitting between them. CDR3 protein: CSVSVYNEQFF. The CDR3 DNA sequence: TGCAGCGTTAGTGTCTACAATGAGCAGTTCTTC.

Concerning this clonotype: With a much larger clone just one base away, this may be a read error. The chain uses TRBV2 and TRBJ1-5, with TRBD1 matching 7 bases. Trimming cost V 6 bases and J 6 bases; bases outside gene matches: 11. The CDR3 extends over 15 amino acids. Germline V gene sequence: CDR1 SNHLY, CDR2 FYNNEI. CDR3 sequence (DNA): TGTGCCAGCAGGTACACAGGGGATGGCAGTCAGCCCCAGCATTTT. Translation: CASRYTGDGSQPQHF.

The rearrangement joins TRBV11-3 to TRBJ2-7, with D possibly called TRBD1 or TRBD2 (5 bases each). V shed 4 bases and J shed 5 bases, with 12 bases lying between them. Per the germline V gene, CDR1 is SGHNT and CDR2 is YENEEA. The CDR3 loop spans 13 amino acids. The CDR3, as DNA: TGTGCCAGCAGCTGGTGGGACGATCACGAGCAGTACTTC. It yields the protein CASSWWDDHEQYF. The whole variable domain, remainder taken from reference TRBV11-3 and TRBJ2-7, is EAGVVQSPRYKIIEKKQPVAFWCNPISGHNTLYWYLQNLGQGPELLIRYENEEAVDDSQLPKDRFSAERLKGVDSTLKIQPAELGDSAVYLCASSWWDDHEQYFGPGTRLTVT.

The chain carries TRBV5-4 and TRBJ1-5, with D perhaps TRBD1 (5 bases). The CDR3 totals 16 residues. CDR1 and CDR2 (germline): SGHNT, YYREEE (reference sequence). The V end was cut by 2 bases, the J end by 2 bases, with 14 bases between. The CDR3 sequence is CASSLGGVGGNQPQHF. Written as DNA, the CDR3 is TGTGCCAGCAGCTTAGGAGGGGTGGGAGGCAATCAGCCCCAGCATTTT.

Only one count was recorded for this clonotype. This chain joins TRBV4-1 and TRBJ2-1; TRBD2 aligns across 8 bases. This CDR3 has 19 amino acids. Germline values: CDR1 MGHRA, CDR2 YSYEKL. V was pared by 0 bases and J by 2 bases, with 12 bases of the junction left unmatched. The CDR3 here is CASSQEPPVPAGAYNEQFF. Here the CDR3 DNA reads TGCGCCAGCAGCCAAGAACCCCCAGTCCCAGCGGGAGCCTACAATGAGCAGTTCTTC.

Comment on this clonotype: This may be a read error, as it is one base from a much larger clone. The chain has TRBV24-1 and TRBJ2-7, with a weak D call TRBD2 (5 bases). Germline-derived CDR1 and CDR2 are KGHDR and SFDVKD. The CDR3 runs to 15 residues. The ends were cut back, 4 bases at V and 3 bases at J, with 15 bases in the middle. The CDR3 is CATSEVSVGGYEQYF. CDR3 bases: TGTGCCACCAGTGAAGTCTCAGTTGGAGGCTACGAGCAGTACTTC.

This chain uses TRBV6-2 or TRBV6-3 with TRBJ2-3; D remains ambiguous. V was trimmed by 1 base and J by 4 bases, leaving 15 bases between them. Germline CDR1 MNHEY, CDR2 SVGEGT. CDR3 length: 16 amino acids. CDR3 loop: CASSYWPELVADTQYF. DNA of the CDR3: TGTGCCAGCAGTTACTGGCCAGAACTTGTAGCAGATACGCAGTATTTT.

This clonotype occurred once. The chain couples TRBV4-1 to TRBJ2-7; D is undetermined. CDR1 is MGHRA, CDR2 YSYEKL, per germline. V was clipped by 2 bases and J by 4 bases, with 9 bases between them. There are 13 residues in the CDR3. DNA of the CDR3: TGCGCCAGCAGCCAACATACTCTGTACGAGCAGTACTTC. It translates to CASSQHTLYEQYF.

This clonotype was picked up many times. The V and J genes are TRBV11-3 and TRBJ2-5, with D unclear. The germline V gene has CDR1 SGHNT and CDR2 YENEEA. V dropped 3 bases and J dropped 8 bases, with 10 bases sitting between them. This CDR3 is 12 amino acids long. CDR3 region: CASSLLVTTQYF. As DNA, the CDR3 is TGTGCCAGCAGCTTGTTGGTGACAACCCAGTACTTC.

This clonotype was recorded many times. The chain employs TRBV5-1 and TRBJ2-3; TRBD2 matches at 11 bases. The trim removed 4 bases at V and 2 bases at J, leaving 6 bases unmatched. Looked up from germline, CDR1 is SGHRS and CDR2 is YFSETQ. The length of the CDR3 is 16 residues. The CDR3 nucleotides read TGCGCCAGCAGCGGCGGGACTAGCGGTTACACAGATACGCAGTATTTT. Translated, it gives CASSGGTSGYTDTQYF.

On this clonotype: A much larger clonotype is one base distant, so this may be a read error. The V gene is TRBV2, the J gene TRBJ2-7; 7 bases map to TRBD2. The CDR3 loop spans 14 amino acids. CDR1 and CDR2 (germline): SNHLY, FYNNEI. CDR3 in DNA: TGTGCCAGCAGTGGGGCTAGCGGAGCCTACGCGCAGTACTTC. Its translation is CASSGASGAYAQYF.

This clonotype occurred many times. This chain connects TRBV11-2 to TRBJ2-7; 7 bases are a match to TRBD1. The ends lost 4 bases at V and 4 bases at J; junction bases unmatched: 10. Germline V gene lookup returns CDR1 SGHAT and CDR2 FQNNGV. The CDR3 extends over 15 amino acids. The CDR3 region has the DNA TGTGCCAGCAGCTATGACAGGGAAGCTGTTTACGAGCAGTACTTC. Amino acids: CASSYDREAVYEQYF. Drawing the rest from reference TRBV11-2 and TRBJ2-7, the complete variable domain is EAGVAQSPRYKIIEKRQSVAFWCNPISGHATLYWYQQILGQGPKLLIQFQNNGVVDDSQLPKDRFSAERLKGVDSTLKIQPAKLEDSAVYLCASSYDREAVYEQYFGPGTRLTVT.

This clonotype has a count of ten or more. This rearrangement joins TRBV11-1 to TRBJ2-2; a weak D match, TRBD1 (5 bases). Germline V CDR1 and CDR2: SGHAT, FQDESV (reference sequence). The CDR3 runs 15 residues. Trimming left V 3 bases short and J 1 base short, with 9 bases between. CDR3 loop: CASSLQGLNTGELFF. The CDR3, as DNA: TGTGCCAGCAGCTTGCAGGGTTTGAACACCGGGGAGCTGTTTTTT.

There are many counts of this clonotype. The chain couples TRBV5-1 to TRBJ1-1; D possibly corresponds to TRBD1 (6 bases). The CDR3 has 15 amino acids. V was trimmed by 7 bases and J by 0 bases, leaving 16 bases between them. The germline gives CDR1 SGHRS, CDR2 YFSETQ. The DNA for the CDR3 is TGCGCCAGCGAGTTGACAGGTACTTTGAACACTGAAGCTTTCTTT. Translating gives CASELTGTLNTEAFF.

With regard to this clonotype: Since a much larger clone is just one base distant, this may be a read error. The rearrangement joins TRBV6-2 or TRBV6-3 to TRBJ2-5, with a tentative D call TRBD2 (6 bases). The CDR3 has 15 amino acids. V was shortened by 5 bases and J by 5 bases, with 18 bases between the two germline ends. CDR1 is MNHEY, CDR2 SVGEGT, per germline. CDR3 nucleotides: TGTGCCAGCAGTCGAGCCACGGCAGGGAGGGAGACCCAGTACTTC. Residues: CASSRATAGRETQYF.

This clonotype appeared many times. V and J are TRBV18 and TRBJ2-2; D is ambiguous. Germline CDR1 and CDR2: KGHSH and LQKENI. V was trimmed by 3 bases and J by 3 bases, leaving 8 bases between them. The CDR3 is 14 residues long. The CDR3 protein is CASSPDGYTGELFF. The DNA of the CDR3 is TGTGCCAGCTCACCGGACGGATACACCGGGGAGCTGTTTTTT.

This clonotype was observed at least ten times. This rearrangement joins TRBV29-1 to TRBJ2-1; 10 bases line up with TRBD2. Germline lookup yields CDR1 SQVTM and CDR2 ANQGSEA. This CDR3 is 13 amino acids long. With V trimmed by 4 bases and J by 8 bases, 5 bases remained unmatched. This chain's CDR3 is CSVVASGSHEQFF. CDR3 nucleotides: TGCAGCGTTGTGGCTAGCGGGAGCCATGAGCAGTTCTTC.